The sequence of this TCR beta chain was determined in a study of cytomegalovirus exposure and HLA in healthy donors. Whole-study results and caveats: Reported performance of the classifier showed diagnosis of cytomegalovirus status with high specificity and sensitivity. In a later analysis, donors in an Asian-associated ancestry cluster reportedly had fewer N-insertions in productive TCRs than the cohort mean.

CDR3 length: 14 amino acids. CDR1 and CDR2 from the germline V gene are MNHNS and SASEGT. J lost 6 bases, V lost 7 bases, and 8 bases had no gene match. PCR employed 60 Vbeta and 13 Jbeta primers. The repertoire was sequenced with immunoSEQ multiplex PCR; TCRdb's copy has only in-frame clones and lacks some. The profile covers some 110,000 clones, with 75% to 85% appearing a single time and roughly 2% taken by the ten largest. With respect to this clone: The antigen is undetermined.

What was sequenced was PBMCs. The V gene is TRBV6-1, the J gene TRBJ1-2; 10 bases are a match to TRBD1. The sequence derives from a man between 50 and 59 years old in good health and CMV-seronegative. CDR3 protein: CASTLKTGGNGYTF. The CDR3 coding sequence is TGTGCCAGCACCCTAAAGACAGGGGGCAATGGCTACACCTTC.